This T cell receptor beta chain derives from a study of shared clonotypes between healthy human individuals. Germline V gives CDR1 SGHKS, CDR2 YYEKEE (reference sequence). This CDR3 contains 14 residues. Trimming left V 2 bases short and J 0 bases short, with 9 bases between. This table comes from immunoSEQ multiplex PCR, and its TCRdb copy is limited to in-frame clones, with some not included. The table includes 850,000 to 1,100,000 clones, 70% to 85% detected once. This sequence originates from a man aged 18 to 29 in good health. Some clones in this sample may be carry-over from other donors' samples. The sample comprised memory CD4+ T cells from PBMCs. Subset denoted: CD45RA-negative fraction. J is TRBJ2-7 and V is TRBV5-5, with D unresolved. CDR3 sequence reads: CASSFFPSSYEQYF. CDR3 sequence (DNA): TGTGCCAGCAGCTTCTTCCCCAGCTCCTACGAGCAGTACTTC. Complete variable domain (other parts from reference TRBV5-5 and TRBJ2-7): DAGVTQSPTHLIKTRGQQVTLRCSPISGHKSVSWYQQVLGQGPQFIFQYYEKEERGRGNFPDRFSARQFPNYSSELNVNALLLGDSALYLCASSFFPSSYEQYFGPGTRLTVT.